The clone carrying this TCR beta chain was seen only once. This sample was included in a study of blood T cell repertoires in COVID-19. At the level of the study: From T cells, B-cell-depleted T cells, or PBMCs came the material, which was cDNA or gDNA.

This CDR3 has 16 residues. V trimming: 0 bases; J trimming: 5 bases; junction bases outside the gene matches: 8. CDR1 is SGHRS, CDR2 YFSETQ, per germline. Sequencing used immunoSEQ multiplex PCR; TCRdb keeps in-frame clones, though not all of them. Altogether 250,000 to 400,000 clones are present, 90% being singletons, with the ten largest covering under 3.5%. The sequencing input was peripheral blood. The rearrangement links TRBV5-1 to TRBJ2-5; 9 nucleotides agree with TRBD1. The clonotype was recovered from a woman in her twenties or thirties with COVID-19, enrolled during active disease. CDR3 region: CASSLGGGQGDETQYF. CDR3 nucleotide sequence: TGCGCCAGCAGCTTGGGAGGGGGACAGGGCGACGAGACCCAGTACTTC. Full variable domain (missing parts from reference TRBV5-1 and TRBJ2-5): KAGVTQTPRYLIKTRGQQVTLSCSPISGHRSVSWYQQTPGQGLQFLFEYFSETQRNKGNFPGRFSGRQFSNSRSEMNVSTLELGDSALYLCASSLGGGQGDETQYFGPGTRLLVL.